Each of the 6 T cell receptor beta chains below was sequenced from the same sample in a study of PD-1 blockade in classical Hodgkin lymphoma. Produced via immunoSEQ multiplex PCR; TCRdb's table is partial and in-frame only. The table lists about 94,000 clones, roughly nine tenths of them singletons. Relapses following autologous stem cell transplantation were seen in all patients, with brentuximab vedotin exposure varying. Material: peripheral blood mononuclear cells (PBMCs), obtained before the second cycle of nivolumab. These receptors all come from a human donor with classical Hodgkin lymphoma.

A note on this clone: At one end, the junction sequence differs from germline, possibly due to a read error. The V and J genes are TRBV6-6 and TRBJ1-1; a weak D match, TRBD1 (6 bases). The germline CDR1 and CDR2 sequences are MNHNY and SVGAGI (reference sequence). This CDR3 contains 15 residues. As DNA, the CDR3 is TGTGCCAGCAGTTCCCCGACAGGTGGGAACTCTGAAGCTTTCTTT. The encoded protein is CASSSPTGGNSEAFF.

This chain joins TRBV5-8 and TRBJ1-6; D gene uncertain. The CDR3 sequence is 15 residues long. V lost 2 bases and J lost 9, with 15 bases in between. Looked up from germline, CDR1 is SGHTS and CDR2 is YDEGEE. The CDR3 bases are TGTGCCAGCAGCTTCGCCTCGGAGGGTACTTCACCCCTCCACTTT. It translates to CASSFASEGTSPLHF.

The chain has TRBV18 and TRBJ1-5; D possibly corresponds to TRBD1 (5 bases). The germline CDR1 and CDR2 sequences are KGHSH and LQKENI. This CDR3 comprises 15 residues. Trimming removed 3 bases from V and 6 bases from J, with 15 bases in between. As DNA, the CDR3 is TGTGCCAGCTCACCCACCCCGAACCAGGGTCAGCCCCAGCATTTT. It codes for CASSPTPNQGQPQHF.

This rearrangement joins TRBV5-8 to TRBJ1-5; 7 bases match TRBD1. J lost 6 bases, V lost 4 bases, and 7 bases had no gene match. Germline assignment: CDR1 SGHTS and CDR2 YDEGEE. The CDR3 consists of 14 residues. CDR3 DNA: TGTGCCAGCAGCATAACAGGGGTTGGTCAGCCCCAGCATTTT. It codes for CASSITGVGQPQHF.

The rearrangement joins TRBV27 to TRBJ2-3; no definite D call. From germline, CDR1 is MNHEY and CDR2 SMNVEV (reference sequence). V was shortened by 5 bases and J by 2 bases, with 5 bases between the two germline ends. The CDR3 totals 12 residues. This chain's CDR3 is CASSPPTDTQYF. The DNA for the CDR3 is TGTGCCAGCAGTCCTCCCACAGATACGCAGTATTTT.

The chain uses TRBV11-2 and TRBJ2-1; TRBD1 is a possible D gene (6 bases). Germline V gene sequence: CDR1 SGHAT, CDR2 FQNNGV. V was pared by 0 bases and J by 0 bases, with 9 bases between. This CDR3 has 16 amino acids. CDR3 DNA sequence: TGTGCCAGCAGCTTAGACCCGACAGGCTCCTACAATGAGCAGTTCTTC. Translation gives CASSLDPTGSYNEQFF.